This T cell receptor beta chain was sequenced in a study of OX40 agonist ivuxolimab in advanced cancers. At the level of the study: Ivuxolimab, which is an agonistic anti-OX40 (CD134) antibody, was administered to the patients.

Broader study findings: Both blood CD4+ and CD8+ T cells showed clonal growth by week 6 at 0.1 to 3.0 mg/kg.

Blood specimens came from baseline, cycle 4 day 1, and cycle 7 day 1. Clones were read by immunoSEQ multiplex PCR, and TCRdb kept only the in-frame ones, dropping some. Of 20,000 or so clones in the sample, 60% to 85% are singletons; the top ten hold approximately 36%. The CDR3 is 11 residues long. Germline loops: CDR1 ENHRY, CDR2 SYGVKD. V was shortened by 6 bases and J by 4 bases, with 6 bases between the two germline ends. Details on this clone: The target antigen is unknown.

The sample was CD4+ or CD8+ T cells sorted from blood, taken in a trial of the OX40 agonist ivuxolimab. The chain carries TRBV10-3 and TRBJ2-5, with D unclear. The sequence was collected from an adult with an advanced solid tumor such as melanoma, head and neck, liver or kidney cancer. DNA of the CDR3: TGTGCCATCAGGGGTGCAGAGACCCAGTACTTC. It yields the protein CAIRGAETQYF.